Below are 20 T cell receptor beta chains sequenced from a single sample in a study of OX40 agonist ivuxolimab in advanced cancers. Libraries were prepared by immunoSEQ multiplex PCR; TCRdb keeps only in-frame clonotypes and omits some of them. This table holds around 60,000 clones, 87% found once. This sample comprised CD4+ or CD8+ T cells sorted from blood, obtained in a trial of the OX40 agonist ivuxolimab. These receptors all stem from an adult with an advanced solid tumor such as melanoma, head and neck, liver or kidney cancer.

V is TRBV28 and J is TRBJ2-2, with a weak D call TRBD2 (6 bases). The germline V gene has CDR1 MDHEN and CDR2 SYDVKM. CDR3 length equals 19 residues. Trimming took 2 bases from V and 6 from J, leaving 25 bases between them. The CDR3 loop is CASSLAGARGLKEAGELFF. DNA of the CDR3: TGTGCCAGCAGTTTAGCCGGGGCGAGGGGACTGAAAGAAGCCGGGGAGCTGTTTTTT.

The genes are TRBV4-1 and TRBJ1-2; no definite D call. The CDR3 loop spans 14 amino acids. Trimming stripped 4 bases from V and 7 bases from J, with 16 bases between. CDR1 and CDR2 from the germline V gene are MGHRA and YSYEKL. CDR3 nucleotides: TGCGCCAGCAGCCCCCGCCCGCTGGATGGTGGCTACACCTTC. Amino acid sequence: CASSPRPLDGGYTF.

The chain links TRBV19 to TRBJ1-1; 10 bases agree with TRBD1. After removal of 2 bases from V and 4 bases from J, the junction contained 7 bases not matched to a gene. The CDR3 runs 16 residues. Germline V gene sequence: CDR1 LNHDA, CDR2 SQIVND (reference sequence). The CDR3 is CASSIFMTGGLTEAFF. The CDR3 nucleotides read TGTGCCAGTAGTATATTTATGACAGGGGGCCTCACTGAAGCTTTCTTT.

The chain links TRBV11-2 to TRBJ1-5, with TRBD1 matching over 9 bases. CDR3 length: 15 residues. The ends lost 1 base at V and 5 bases at J; junction bases unmatched: 3. Germline CDR1 SGHAT, CDR2 FQNNGV. For the CDR3, the DNA is TGTGCCAGCAGCTTAGGTCGGACAGGGGATCAGCCCCAGCATTTT. Amino acid sequence: CASSLGRTGDQPQHF.

The CDR3: CASSGDGLANQPQHF. CDR3 bases: TGCGCCAGCAGTGGGGACGGACTAGCCAATCAGCCCCAGCATTTT. V is TRBV5-1 and J is TRBJ1-5; D perhaps matches TRBD1 (5 bases). Germline V lookup: CDR1 SGHRS, CDR2 YFSETQ. The V end was cut by 5 bases, the J end by 3 bases, with 15 bases between. The CDR3 consists of 15 residues.

The rearrangement joins TRBV6-9 to TRBJ2-7; perhaps TRBD2 as D (6 bases). CDR1 and CDR2 (germline): MNHGY, SVAAGI. The CDR3 totals 19 residues. The V end lost 1 base, the J end lost 3 bases, and 25 bases lay between the germline ends. The CDR3 DNA is TGTGCCAGCAGTTATTGCGGCCGGGACTCAACGCCCTTAAACTACGAGCAGTACTTC. Translation gives CASSYCGRDSTPLNYEQYF.

This chain joins TRBV5-1 and TRBJ1-2; D call uncertain. V lost 4 bases and J lost 8, with 21 bases in between. The CDR3 extends over 15 amino acids. Germline assignment: CDR1 SGHRS and CDR2 YFSETQ. DNA for the CDR3: TGCGCCAGCAGCCTAACCGCTGGGGTAGTTGGGGGCTACACCTTC. Translated, it gives CASSLTAGVVGGYTF.

This clone was seen only a few times. This chain uses TRBV7-9 with TRBJ2-3; 13 nucleotides match TRBD2. CDR3 length equals 16 residues. Germline assignment: CDR1 SEHNR and CDR2 FQNEAQ (reference sequence). V lost 5 bases and J lost 4; bases outside the gene matches: 6. The CDR3 reads CASSKGLAGVADTQYF. In DNA, the CDR3 is TGTGCCAGCAGCAAAGGACTAGCGGGAGTGGCAGATACGCAGTATTTT.

The rearrangement links TRBV5-1 to TRBJ2-7, with 7 bases identical to TRBD2. The V gene end was trimmed by 2 bases and the J gene end by 7 bases; junction bases not matched to a gene: 3. CDR3 length: 12 amino acids. CDR1 and CDR2 from the germline V gene are SGHRS and YFSETQ. CDR3 nucleotides: TGCGCCAGCAGCTTTGGGGAGGGGGAGCAGTACTTC. Amino acid sequence: CASSFGEGEQYF. Full variable domain (missing parts from reference TRBV5-1 and TRBJ2-7): KAGVTQTPRYLIKTRGQQVTLSCSPISGHRSVSWYQQTPGQGLQFLFEYFSETQRNKGNFPGRFSGRQFSNSRSEMNVSTLELGDSALYLCASSFGEGEQYFGPGTRLTVT.

J is TRBJ1-1 and V is TRBV6-5; D call uncertain. The V end lost 7 bases, the J end lost 6 bases, and 15 bases lay between the germline ends. The CDR3 has 13 amino acids. CDR1 is MNHEY and CDR2 is SVGAGI in the germline V gene. CDR3 in DNA: TGTGCCAGCAAGGTAAAGCTCCTCGCTGAAGCTTTCTTT. Its translation: CASKVKLLAEAFF.

The chain is built from TRBV18 and TRBJ2-2; 7 nucleotides match TRBD1. J was trimmed by 4 bases and V by 3 bases; bases with no gene match: 2. This CDR3 contains 14 residues. Germline V CDR1 and CDR2: KGHSH, LQKENI. For the CDR3, the DNA is TGTGCCAGCTCACCCGGGACAGTCACCGGGGAGCTGTTTTTT. It encodes CASSPGTVTGELFF.

This clone was seen just once. The genes are TRBV5-4 and TRBJ2-2, with a tentative D call TRBD1 (5 bases). This CDR3 spans 15 amino acids. V was trimmed by 0 bases and J by 4 bases, leaving 10 bases between them. CDR1 SGHNT and CDR2 YYREEE come from the germline V gene (reference sequence). For the CDR3, the DNA is TGTGCCAGCAGCTTGGGCCAGGGTAGCACCGGGGAGCTGTTTTTT. Its translation is CASSLGQGSTGELFF.

This clone occurred once. This rearrangement joins TRBV27 to TRBJ1-5; TRBD1 is a possible D gene (5 bases). Trimming stripped 4 bases from V and 9 bases from J, with 16 bases between. The CDR3 has 14 amino acids. Germline V CDR1 and CDR2: MNHEY, SMNVEV (reference sequence). CDR3 loop: CASSSNRAGRPQHF. CDR3 DNA: TGTGCCAGCAGTTCGAATCGGGCAGGGCGGCCCCAGCATTTT.

The rearrangement joins TRBV5-1 to TRBJ2-3, with 11 bases fitting TRBD2. The CDR3 is 15 residues long. The ends lost 0 bases at V and 4 bases at J; junction bases unmatched: 1. Germline V gene data show CDR1 as SGHRS and CDR2 as YFSETQ. CDR3 nucleotides: TGCGCCAGCAGCTTGGGGGGACTAGCGGCAGATACGCAGTATTTT. Translated, it gives CASSLGGLAADTQYF.

CDR3 sequence (DNA): TGTGCCAGTAGTATGAGGGTCTTGGGAAACACCATATATTTT. Translated, it gives CASSMRVLGNTIYF. The V gene is TRBV19, the J gene TRBJ1-3; D gene unclear. In germline, CDR1 is LNHDA, CDR2 SQIVND (reference sequence). The CDR3 is 14 amino acids. The ends were cut back, 3 bases at V and 4 bases at J, with 10 bases in the middle. Full variable domain (outside the CDR3, taken from reference TRBV19 and TRBJ1-3): DGGITQSPKYLFRKEGQNVTLSCEQNLNHDAMYWYRQDPGQGLRLIYYSQIVNDFQKGDIAEGYSVSREKKESFPLTVTSAQKNPTAFYLCASSMRVLGNTIYFGEGSWLTVV.

The V gene is TRBV7-9, the J gene TRBJ2-3; no definite D call. Trimming left V 5 bases short and J 2 bases short, with 11 bases between. The CDR3 sequence is 14 residues long. The germline V gene encodes CDR1 SEHNR and CDR2 FQNEAQ (reference sequence). The CDR3 region is CASSLTRTTDTQYF. The CDR3 region has the DNA TGTGCCAGCAGCCTCACGAGGACCACAGATACGCAGTATTTT. Full variable domain (outside the CDR3, taken from reference TRBV7-9 and TRBJ2-3): DTGVSQNPRHKITKRGQNVTFRCDPISEHNRLYWYRQTLGQGPEFLTYFQNEAQLEKSRLLSDRFSAERPKGSFSTLEIQRTEQGDSAMYLCASSLTRTTDTQYFGPGTRLTVL.

V gene TRBV6-6 combines with J gene TRBJ1-4; D is uncertain. The CDR3 has 14 amino acids. Germline V gene lookup returns CDR1 MNHNY and CDR2 SVGAGI (reference sequence). Between the trimmed V and J ends, which lost 6 bases and 0 bases, there was a span of 8 bases. In DNA form, the CDR3 reads TGTGCCAGCAGGGACGCAACAACTAATGAAAAACTGTTTTTT. Amino acid sequence: CASRDATTNEKLFF.

The rearrangement links TRBV9 to TRBJ1-3, with 9 bases identical to TRBD1. Trimming cost V 0 bases and J 0 bases; bases outside gene matches: 7. Germline V gives CDR1 SGDLS, CDR2 YYNGEE. The CDR3 covers 18 residues. In DNA form, the CDR3 reads TGTGCCAGCAGCGTAGCGGGGACAGGGACCAGCTCTGGAAACACCATATATTTT. It encodes CASSVAGTGTSSGNTIYF.

The chain joins TRBV6-1 to TRBJ1-4, with 8 bases fitting TRBD1. The CDR3 runs to 16 residues. Germline V gives CDR1 MNHNS, CDR2 SASEGT. J was trimmed by 8 bases and V by 2 bases; bases with no gene match: 10. CDR3 loop: CASSENGQGTGEKLFF. In nucleotides, the CDR3 is TGTGCCAGCAGTGAAAACGGACAGGGAACGGGGGAAAAACTGTTTTTT.

J is TRBJ1-4 and V is TRBV28; no reliable D call. This CDR3 is 13 amino acids long. The V and J ends lost 6 bases and 4 bases respectively, with 9 bases between them. Germline values: CDR1 MDHEN, CDR2 SYDVKM. For the CDR3, the DNA is TGTGCCAGCAGGAGGAGAGATAATGAAAAACTGTTTTTT. It is translated as CASRRRDNEKLFF.